The entry below gives a single TCR beta chain sequence along with its context. The antigen is not known. How the authors handled the data: Junction-only immunoSEQ data arrived without quality scores, meaning filtering differed. TCRdb keeps only in-frame clones here, not all; method: immunoSEQ multiplex PCR. That table gives V, J and clone size, and the DNA gave D and trimming. The sample carries 660,000 or so clones, about 95% recorded once. The data derive from a study of shared clonotypes between healthy human individuals. The study's findings and limits: Enrolling few donors narrowed the genetic and exposure-history diversity that was represented.

This CDR3 contains 17 residues. Looked up from germline, CDR1 is MDHEN and CDR2 is SYDVKM. Trimming shortened V by 4 bases and J by 5 bases, and 23 bases separated the two germline ends. Naive CD8 cells lacked CD45RO and underwent positive selection for CCR7, leaving out terminally differentiated effector memory CD45RA+ cells. The rearrangement uses TRBV28 and TRBJ1-2, with D possibly being TRBD1 (5 bases). Sample: naive CD8+ T cells sorted from blood. This clonotype originated in a woman aged 25 to 39 in good health. This CDR3 is CASSSRIGAGALYGYTF. For the CDR3, the DNA is TGTGCCAGCAGTTCCCGTATCGGGGCAGGTGCCTTGTATGGCTACACCTTC.